The rows below give T cell receptor beta chains drawn from one sample of a study of post-analysis software for immune sequencing data. TCRdb independently ran MiXCR on the PCR reads; one entry per CDR3 protein. Of hundreds of thousands of distinct CDR3 sequences in the sample, roughly two fifths were seen once. Sequencing was performed on blood. These TCRs come from a girl aged 10 to 17 with multiple sclerosis. The CDR3 runs from the conserved cysteine through the conserved F or W. A D gene is named only where the DNA matches it firmly. The listing skips clone size in some rows; elsewhere it reads once, few, many or a size class.

d_gene | j_gene | v_gene | abundance | CDR3aa | CDR3nt
TRBD2 | TRBJ2-5 | TRBV3-1 | NA | CASSQDPSGGSRETQYF | TGTGCCAGCAGCCAAGACCCTAGCGGGGGGTCTAGGGAGACCCAGTACTTC
TRBD1 | TRBJ2-7 | TRBV20-1 | few | CSAGDSSYEQYF | TGCAGTGCGGGGGACAGCTCCTACGAGCAGTACTTC
NA | TRBJ1-1 | TRBV13 | NA | CASSLERGDTEAFF | TGTGCCAGCAGCTTAGAGAGGGGTGACACTGAAGCTTTCTTT
NA | TRBJ1-1 | TRBV20-1 | NA | CSARDEGPYEAFF | TGCAGTGCTAGAGATGAGGGGCCATACGAAGCTTTCTTT
NA | TRBJ2-5 | TRBV10-3 | few | CAISDGTQETQYF | TGTGCCATCAGTGACGGCACCCAAGAGACCCAGTACTTC
NA | TRBJ1-4 | TRBV12-3/TRBV12-4 | NA | CASSLAGAGEGEKLFF | TGTGCCAGCAGTTTAGCCGGGGCCGGAGAAGGTGAAAAACTGTTTTTT
TRBD2 | TRBJ2-1 | TRBV6-5 | few | CASSSRGGSNEQFF | TGTGCCAGCAGTTCCCGGGGGGGCAGCAATGAGCAGTTCTTC
NA | TRBJ2-1 | TRBV29-1 | few | CSIASAGDEQFF | TGCAGCATTGCTAGCGCAGGAGATGAGCAGTTCTTC
NA | TRBJ2-7 | TRBV7-9 | NA | CASNRDAYEQYF | TGTGCCAGCAACAGGGACGCCTACGAGCAGTACTTC
NA | TRBJ2-5 | TRBV5-1 | NA | CASSLGGSEETQYF | TGCGCCAGCAGCTTGGGGGGTAGCGAAGAGACCCAGTACTTC
NA | TRBJ2-2 | TRBV7-9 | NA | CASSPGHTGELFF | TGTGCCAGCAGCCCAGGACACACCGGGGAGCTGTTTTTT
NA | TRBJ2-3 | TRBV11-2 | few | CASSLGGSADTQYF | TGTGCCAGCAGCTTGGGCGGGTCAGCAGATACGCAGTATTTT
NA | TRBJ2-6 | TRBV10-3 | NA | CAIRLGSTISGANVLTF | TGTGCCATCAGGTTGGGGTCGACCATCTCTGGGGCCAACGTCCTGACTTTC
TRBD2 | TRBJ2-3 | TRBV7-2 | few | CATTGRSGGSTDTQYF | TGTGCCACCACGGGGCGCAGCGGGGGGAGCACAGATACGCAGTATTTT
TRBD2 | TRBJ2-1 | TRBV3-1 | NA | CASSPGLAESYNEQFF | TGTGCCAGCAGCCCCGGACTAGCGGAATCCTACAATGAGCAGTTCTTC
NA | TRBJ2-4 | TRBV7-8 | NA | CASSSRSTKNIQYF | TGTGCCAGCAGCTCAAGGAGTACCAAAAACATTCAGTACTTC
TRBD1 | TRBJ2-7 | TRBV20-1 | NA | CSVRQGGYYEQYF | TGCAGTGTCCGACAGGGGGGGTACTACGAGCAGTACTTC
NA | TRBJ2-1 | TRBV4-1 | few | CASSQTLGSPSYNEQFF | TGCGCCAGCAGCCAAACCCTAGGGAGCCCCTCCTACAATGAGCAGTTCTTC
TRBD2 | TRBJ2-1 | TRBV5-1 | few | CASSLGAYVAGGSSYNEQFF | TGCGCCAGCAGCTTGGGGGCCTATGTCGCGGGAGGGTCCTCCTACAATGAGCAGTTCTTC
TRBD1 | TRBJ2-3 | TRBV7-2 | few | CASSPRDRRRTDTQYF | TGTGCCAGCAGCCCCCGGGACAGGCGCCGCACAGATACGCAGTATTTT
NA | TRBJ2-5 | TRBV5-1 | NA | CASSLQGSQRETQYF | TGCGCCAGCAGCTTGCAGGGGAGCCAACGAGAGACCCAGTACTTC
TRBD2 | TRBJ2-3 | TRBV7-3 | NA | CASSIAGGTDTQYF | TGTGCCAGCAGCATAGCGGGGGGCACAGATACGCAGTATTTT
TRBD2 | TRBJ2-1 | TRBV27 | NA | CASSLPPLAGGYNEQFF | TGTGCCAGCAGTTTACCCCCACTAGCGGGGGGGTACAATGAGCAGTTCTTC
NA | TRBJ1-1 | TRBV6-6 | once | CPSSPRQDAEAFF | TGTCCCAGCAGTCCCCGACAGGACGCTGAAGCTTTCTTT
TRBD1 | TRBJ1-2 | TRBV12-3/TRBV12-4 | NA | CASSFRGLDYGYTF | TGTGCCAGCAGTTTTAGGGGGCTTGACTATGGCTACACCTTC
NA | TRBJ2-7 | TRBV27 | NA | CASSRNTATDSYEQYF | TGTGCCAGCAGTCGAAACACAGCAACGGACTCCTACGAGCAGTACTTC
NA | TRBJ2-7 | TRBV12-3/TRBV12-4 | few | CASSPGHDEQYF | TGTGCCAGCAGTCCGGGACACGACGAGCAGTACTTC
TRBD2 | TRBJ2-5 | TRBV7-9 | NA | CASSPRLAGAEETQYF | TGTGCCAGCAGCCCCCGACTAGCGGGGGCCGAAGAGACCCAGTACTTC
NA | TRBJ2-5 | TRBV6-6 | NA | CATHRGGETQYF | TGTGCCACCCACAGGGGGGGAGAGACCCAGTACTTC
TRBD1 | TRBJ1-2 | TRBV5-6 | NA | CASRVNRGQNYGYTF | TGTGCCAGCAGGGTCAACAGGGGGCAGAACTATGGCTACACCTTC
TRBD2 | TRBJ2-1 | TRBV5-1 | NA | CASSTSTSGSDNEQFF | TGCGCCAGCAGCACGTCGACTAGCGGGAGTGACAATGAGCAGTTCTTC
TRBD2 | TRBJ2-1 | TRBV7-9 | few | CASSPAGAPYNEQFF | TGTGCCAGCAGCCCAGCGGGAGCTCCCTACAATGAGCAGTTCTTC
NA | TRBJ1-2 | TRBV20-1 | NA | CSATTGEFYGYTF | TGCAGTGCTACGACAGGAGAGTTCTATGGCTACACCTTC
NA | TRBJ1-5 | TRBV7-9 | NA | CASSLGLGEGQPQHF | TGTGCCAGCAGCTTAGGTCTTGGGGAAGGTCAGCCCCAGCATTTT
TRBD1 | TRBJ1-2 | TRBV29-1 | NA | CSVRGTGDYGYTF | TGCAGCGTTCGCGGGACAGGGGACTATGGCTACACCTTC
TRBD1 | TRBJ2-7 | TRBV3-1 | few | CASSPRGAGGNYEQYF | TGTGCCAGCAGCCCCCGTGGGGCAGGGGGAAACTACGAGCAGTACTTC